This T cell receptor beta chain was sequenced for a study of blood T cell repertoires in COVID-19. Study as a whole: The samples span acute and convalescent COVID-19 from the United States, Italy and Spain. T cells, B-cell-depleted T cells, or PBMCs supplied cDNA or gDNA.

In the authors' workflow: It was from reference gene primer amplification that nucleated cell counts were estimated. Only in-frame clones appear in the TCRdb table, and some are missing; sequencing was by immunoSEQ multiplex PCR. Clonal size and the V and J genes are those of that table, whereas D and trimming came from the DNA. The sample lists about 220,000 clones, 88% seen once, with about 2.4% in the top ten. The CDR3 is made up of 15 amino acids. V dropped 2 bases and J dropped 2; count of bases not matched to a gene: 5. Germline-derived CDR1 and CDR2 are KGHSH and LQKENI. As to this clone: Other nucleotide sequences from this sample produce the same CDR3.

Participants were aged roughly 18 to 89 years, lived in 20 to 30 US areas, and enrolled virtually. Material for sequencing was PBMCs or T cells enriched from blood (not recorded which). The TCR was taken from a young woman who had recovered from COVID-19. V is TRBV18 and J is TRBJ2-5; 7 bases agree with TRBD1. CDR3: CASSPEGALQETQYF. The CDR3 DNA sequence: TGTGCCAGCTCACCAGAGGGGGCTTTACAAGAGACCCAGTACTTC.